Following are 28 T cell receptor beta chains from one sample sequenced in a study of shared clonotypes between healthy human individuals. Here immunoSEQ multiplex PCR was the method, and the copy in TCRdb shows in-frame clones only, minus some. The sample carries millions of clones, 85% to 95% recorded once. Naive CD8 isolation took CD45RO-negative cells positively selected for CCR7 and excluded terminally differentiated effector memory CD45RA+ cells. Sequencing was performed on naive CD8+ T cells from PBMCs. The origin of the receptors is a man between 18 and 35 years old in good health. Some clones in this sample may be carry-over from other donors' samples.

The chain recombines TRBV6-1 with TRBJ1-1, with D hard to call. The CDR3 runs to 18 residues. V dropped 2 bases and J dropped 4 bases, with 23 bases sitting between them. Germline V gives CDR1 MNHNS, CDR2 SASEGT. The CDR3 DNA is TGTGCCAGCAGTGAAAATCCAGAAACCCGAGTAGGTTTCACTGAAGCTTTCTTT. Translated: CASSENPETRVGFTEAFF.

The chain is built from TRBV19 and TRBJ2-6; D may correspond to TRBD1 or TRBD2 (5 bases each). The ends were cut back, 8 bases at V and 0 bases at J, with 17 bases in the middle. CDR1 LNHDA and CDR2 SQIVND come from the germline V gene (reference sequence). The CDR3 runs to 17 residues. This CDR3 reads CASEPLGVSSGANVLTF. CDR3 in DNA: TGTGCCAGTGAACCCTTGGGGGTGAGCTCTGGGGCCAACGTCCTGACTTTC.

The chain employs TRBV6-1 and TRBJ2-6; no definite D call. The CDR3 has 16 amino acids. The V end lost 4 bases, the J end lost 2 bases, and 12 bases lay between the germline ends. The germline V gene has CDR1 MNHNS and CDR2 SASEGT. The CDR3 is CASSAGRFAGANVLTF. The CDR3, as DNA: TGTGCCAGCAGTGCTGGACGTTTTGCTGGGGCCAACGTCCTGACTTTC.

This clone appeared a single time. The chain is built from TRBV28 and TRBJ2-1; D unclear. In germline, CDR1 is MDHEN, CDR2 SYDVKM. There are 11 residues in the CDR3. The V end was cut by 4 bases, the J end by 6 bases, with 4 bases between. In DNA, the CDR3 is TGTGCCAGCAGTTATAGCAATGAGCAGTTCTTC. It is translated as CASSYSNEQFF.

This clone was recorded only once. CDR3 residues: CASSPTSGTYNEQFF. The DNA of the CDR3 is TGTGCCAGCAGCCCGACTAGCGGTACCTACAATGAGCAGTTCTTC. The chain combines TRBV7-3 with TRBJ2-1, with TRBD2 matching 9 bases. There are 15 residues in the CDR3. In germline, CDR1 is SGHTA, CDR2 FQGTGA. Trimming removed 5 bases from V and 2 bases from J; junction bases left unmatched: 4.

In its sample, this clone was seen once. This specimen includes other DNA sequences encoding the same CDR3. This chain connects TRBV9 to TRBJ1-1, with TRBD1 as a possible D gene (5 bases). This CDR3 has 15 amino acids. V was trimmed by 1 base and J by 1 base, leaving 11 bases between them. Per germline, CDR1 SGDLS and CDR2 YYNGEE. CDR3 sequence (DNA): TGTGCCAGCAGCGTATCAGGGACGGGGAACACTGAAGCTTTCTTT. Translation: CASSVSGTGNTEAFF.

This chain joins TRBV4-1 and TRBJ2-7; 8 bases align to TRBD1. V was clipped by 4 bases and J by 3 bases; unmatched bases: 11. There are 16 residues in the CDR3. CDR1 is MGHRA and CDR2 is YSYEKL in the germline V gene. The CDR3 DNA is TGCGCCAGCAGCCCCGCCGGGGGACAGGTTTTCTACGAGCAGTACTTC. Translating gives CASSPAGGQVFYEQYF.

Concerning this clone: Distinct nucleotide sequences in the sample also encode this CDR3. The gene calls are TRBV27 and TRBJ2-1; 9 bases agree with TRBD2. This CDR3 comprises 16 residues. The V gene end was trimmed by 2 bases and the J gene end by 4 bases; junction bases not matched to a gene: 6. The germline CDR1 and CDR2 sequences are MNHEY and SMNVEV (reference sequence). Here the CDR3 reads CASSLGSGSGYNEQFF. CDR3 DNA sequence: TGTGCCAGCAGTTTAGGTAGCGGGAGTGGATACAATGAGCAGTTCTTC.

This clone was counted once. This chain uses TRBV18 with TRBJ2-1; D might be TRBD1 or TRBD2, each matching 5 bases. Looked up from germline, CDR1 is KGHSH and CDR2 is LQKENI. The V gene lost 4 bases and the J gene lost 6 bases, with 25 bases spanning the gap. The CDR3 is 18 residues long. CDR3 nucleotide sequence: TGTGCCAGCTCACGTCTGGCTAGCAAGGACATTCTGGGCAATGAGCAGTTCTTC. Its protein product is CASSRLASKDILGNEQFF.

This clone was recorded once. The rearrangement links TRBV7-3 to TRBJ2-7; no firm D call. Trimming left V 1 base short and J 2 bases short, with 12 bases between. Germline V gene sequence: CDR1 SGHTA, CDR2 FQGTGA. There are 15 residues in the CDR3. CDR3: CASSLKALGPYEQYF. In nucleotides, the CDR3 is TGTGCCAGCAGCTTAAAGGCCCTTGGACCCTACGAGCAGTACTTC.

This chain links TRBV10-3 with TRBJ2-5; 7 bases match TRBD2. J gave up 5 bases and V 3 bases, and 9 bases lay outside the gene matches. Germline CDR1 is ENHRY and CDR2 is SYGVKD. The CDR3 covers 15 residues. The chain's CDR3 is CAISEGSSGMETQYF. The CDR3 DNA reads TGTGCCATCAGTGAAGGGTCGAGCGGGATGGAGACCCAGTACTTC.

V usage is TRBV4-1 and J usage is TRBJ1-2; a possible D gene is TRBD1 (5 bases). CDR3 length equals 15 residues. V was pared by 4 bases and J by 4 bases, with 16 bases between. CDR1 is MGHRA and CDR2 is YSYEKL in the germline V gene. This CDR3 reads CASSRAVVGPYGYTF. The CDR3 DNA sequence: TGCGCCAGCAGCCGAGCCGTAGTGGGGCCCTATGGCTACACCTTC.

The chain carries TRBV15 and TRBJ1-2; no definite D call. The CDR3 is 13 amino acids. From germline, CDR1 is LNHNV and CDR2 YYDKDF (reference sequence). V was cut by 3 bases and J by 8 bases, with 13 bases left in between. The CDR3 reads CATSRHTKPGYTF. The CDR3 DNA follows: TGTGCCACCAGCAGGCACACCAAGCCGGGCTACACCTTC.

The chain employs TRBV9 and TRBJ2-1; 11 positions match TRBD2. This CDR3 is 17 amino acids long. Germline V lookup: CDR1 SGDLS, CDR2 YYNGEE. Unmatched junction bases numbered 6, after V lost 3 bases and J lost 1 base. CDR3 sequence (DNA): TGTGCCAGCAGCGCCCCCAGACTAGCGGGGTCCTACAATGAGCAGTTCTTC. Its protein is CASSAPRLAGSYNEQFF.

The rearrangement links TRBV19 to TRBJ2-2; perhaps TRBD2 as D (6 bases). Trimming removed 10 bases from V and 7 bases from J, with 31 bases in between. The CDR3 has 18 residues. Germline CDR1 and CDR2: LNHDA and SQIVND (reference sequence). The CDR3 coding sequence is TGTGCCACCTCCTGGCTCGGGAGTTACGGCTCTGACGGCGGGGAGCTGTTTTTT. This sequence encodes CATSWLGSYGSDGGELFF.

V usage is TRBV5-6 and J usage is TRBJ2-1, with D perhaps matching TRBD1 or TRBD2 (5 bases each). There are 16 residues in the CDR3. Germline lookup yields CDR1 SGHDT and CDR2 YYEEEE. Trimming removed 2 bases from V and 2 bases from J, with 14 bases in between. The CDR3 here is CASSFVGDGPYNEQFF. The CDR3, as DNA: TGTGCCAGCAGCTTTGTGGGGGACGGCCCCTACAATGAGCAGTTCTTC. Variable domain in full (rest from reference TRBV5-6 and TRBJ2-1): DAGVTQSPTHLIKTRGQQVTLRCSPKSGHDTVSWYQQALGQGPQFIFQYYEEEERQRGNFPDRFSGHQFPNYSSELNVNALLLGDSALYLCASSFVGDGPYNEQFFGPGTRLTVL.

A note on this clone: One end of the junction does not line up with germline, which may come from a read error. The chain joins TRBV11-2 to TRBJ1-2; D is unresolved. There are 14 residues in the CDR3. Germline CDR1 and CDR2: SGHAT and FQNNGV. The CDR3 DNA sequence: TGTGCCAGCCGCTTCCTGAGCCTTGGCTATGGCTACACCTTC. It specifies CASRFLSLGYGYTF.

The gene calls are TRBV10-2 and TRBJ2-1; D may be TRBD1 (8 bases). Germline-derived CDR1 and CDR2 are WSHSY and SAAADI. The CDR3 is 15 amino acids. The germline V and J ends were trimmed by 8 bases and 9 bases, with 23 bases remaining between them. CDR3 in amino acids: CASHRGEGHIAEQFF. In DNA form, the CDR3 reads TGCGCCAGCCACAGGGGGGAGGGCCATATCGCTGAGCAGTTCTTC.

The CDR3, as DNA: TGCAGCGTTGGTGACAGGGAGTTTGGCTACACCTTC. Translating gives CSVGDREFGYTF. This chain connects TRBV29-1 to TRBJ1-2; 7 bases are shared with TRBD1. This CDR3 is 12 amino acids long. Germline V gene lookup returns CDR1 SQVTM and CDR2 ANQGSEA. The ends lost 4 bases at V and 7 bases at J; junction bases unmatched: 6.

This clone has just one count. This chain connects TRBV11-2 to TRBJ2-3; no reliable D call. The ends were cut back, 1 base at V and 10 bases at J, with 6 bases in the middle. Germline V CDR1 and CDR2: SGHAT, FQNNGV. CDR3 size: 11 residues. The CDR3 region has the DNA TGTGCCAGCAGCTTAGGTATTCCGCAGTATTTT. Protein product: CASSLGIPQYF.

This chain links TRBV27 with TRBJ2-2; D perhaps matches TRBD1 (5 bases). Germline values: CDR1 MNHEY, CDR2 SMNVEV (reference sequence). The ends were cut back, 2 bases at V and 6 bases at J, with 16 bases in the middle. CDR3 length equals 16 residues. The CDR3 DNA follows: TGTGCCAGCAGTTTACTAGACCCAAGGGGCGCCGGGGAGCTGTTTTTT. Translated: CASSLLDPRGAGELFF.

In this sample, this clone turned up once. Within the sample, other DNA sequences also encode this same CDR3. The genes are TRBV5-1 and TRBJ2-7; 9 positions agree with TRBD2. This CDR3 region has 14 residues. Looked up from germline, CDR1 is SGHRS and CDR2 is YFSETQ. The trim removed 4 bases at V and 4 bases at J, leaving 6 bases unmatched. CDR3: CASSLGSGSYEQYF. CDR3 coding DNA: TGCGCCAGCAGCCTGGGTAGCGGGAGTTACGAGCAGTACTTC. Complete variable domain (other parts from reference TRBV5-1 and TRBJ2-7): KAGVTQTPRYLIKTRGQQVTLSCSPISGHRSVSWYQQTPGQGLQFLFEYFSETQRNKGNFPGRFSGRQFSNSRSEMNVSTLELGDSALYLCASSLGSGSYEQYFGPGTRLTVT.

The chain recombines TRBV11-2 with TRBJ2-2, with 7 bases identical to TRBD2. The CDR3 consists of 14 residues. Germline V CDR1 and CDR2: SGHAT, FQNNGV. V shed 1 base, J shed 4 bases, and the junction held 0 bases outside the gene matches. The CDR3 bases are TGTGCCAGCAGCTTAGGGACTAGCACCGGGGAGCTGTTTTTT. Protein: CASSLGTSTGELFF.

The chain uses TRBV5-6 and TRBJ2-1; no clear D gene. Germline CDR1 is SGHDT and CDR2 is YYEEEE. V gave up 4 bases and J gave up 8 bases, with 10 bases separating them. CDR3 length: 12 amino acids. CDR3 loop: CASSVGQHEQFF. CDR3 DNA: TGTGCCAGCAGCGTTGGTCAGCATGAGCAGTTCTTC.

This sequence joins TRBV5-6 and TRBJ2-1, with a possible D match to TRBD2 (6 bases). The CDR3 sequence is 17 residues long. V was cut by 0 bases and J by 3 bases, with 16 bases left in between. From germline, CDR1 is SGHDT and CDR2 YYEEEE. The CDR3 region has the DNA TGTGCCAGCAGCTTGGGGCAACTAGAAGCGGGCTACAATGAGCAGTTCTTC. Amino acids: CASSLGQLEAGYNEQFF.

V and J are TRBV30 and TRBJ2-2, with a tentative D call TRBD1 (5 bases). Trimming stripped 0 bases from V and 6 bases from J, with 11 bases between. CDR3 size: 14 residues. CDR1 and CDR2 (germline): GTSNPN, SVGIG (reference sequence). The CDR3 sequence is CAWSVTGHPGELFF. For the CDR3, the DNA is TGTGCCTGGAGTGTAACCGGACACCCCGGGGAGCTGTTTTTT.

V gene TRBV7-9 combines with J gene TRBJ2-5; 14 bases match TRBD2. The V gene end was trimmed by 5 bases and the J gene end by 2 bases; junction bases not matched to a gene: 10. This CDR3 comprises 18 residues. Germline lookup yields CDR1 SEHNR and CDR2 FQNEAQ (reference sequence). The CDR3 region has the DNA TGTGCCAGCAGCACCCGACTAGCGGGAGGGGGGGGACAAGAGACCCAGTACTTC. It is translated as CASSTRLAGGGGQETQYF.

The table lists this clone with a count of one. In nucleotides, the CDR3 is TGTGCCAGCAGTGAAAGGCTAGCGGGAGGCTACAATGAGCAGTTCTTC. Protein product: CASSERLAGGYNEQFF. The rearrangement joins TRBV2 to TRBJ2-1; 11 bases agree with TRBD2. V was clipped by 2 bases and J by 3 bases; unmatched bases: 3. From germline, CDR1 is SNHLY and CDR2 FYNNEI. This CDR3 is built from 16 residues.